Each of the 2 T cell receptor beta chains below was sequenced from the same sample in a study of shared clonotypes between healthy human individuals (TCRdb year 2020). CD8 naive samples were CD45RO-negative cells positively selected for CCR7, giving a CD45RA+CCR7+ population that excluded TemRA cells. Libraries were constructed by the immunoSEQ multiplex PCR assay. TCRdb limited this immuneACCESS table to in-frame rearrangements with V and J called. A share of clones is missing; checked studies link under half to unresolved V genes, and the rest is unexplained. This sample has roughly 2.1 million clones in its table, and about 93% of those were observed once. The ten most abundant clones make up 1.5% to 2% of the sample. The sequencing input was naive CD8+ T cells from PBMCs. This specimen's cell subset or site label, per the study, means: CD45RA+CCR7+. The receptors were gathered from a man between 18 and 29 years old in good health. Some clones in this sample may be carry-over from other donors' samples.

This clone was seen more than once but under ten times. This sequence joins TRBV5-4 and TRBJ2-7, with TRBD1 identical over 8 bases. J lost 1 base, V lost 3 bases, and 6 bases had no gene match. The length of the CDR3 is 15 residues. The germline gives CDR1 SGHNT, CDR2 YYREEE (reference sequence). CDR3 DNA: TGTGCCAGCAGCTCGGGGACAGGCGCATCCTACGAGCAGTACTTC. Protein: CASSSGTGASYEQYF.

The CDR3 nucleotides are TGTGCCAGCAGACCCGGACTAGCGGGCGAGACCCAGTACTTC. This codes for CASRPGLAGETQYF. The V gene is TRBV6-5, the J gene TRBJ2-5, with 11 bases fitting TRBD2. J was trimmed by 5 bases and V by 6 bases; bases with no gene match: 5. This CDR3 comprises 14 residues. CDR1 MNHEY and CDR2 SVGAGI come from the germline V gene.